This entry describes one TCR beta chain. The data derive from a study of blood T cell repertoires in COVID-19. About the study: COVID-19 samples, acute and convalescent, were from the United States, Italy and Spain. In each case, the material was cDNA or gDNA derived from T cells, B-cell-depleted T cells, or PBMCs.

In the original processing: Counts of nucleated cells, estimated from reference gene primer amplification, were obtained. The protocol was immunoSEQ multiplex PCR, while the TCRdb copy is restricted to in-frame clones and leaves out a portion. The D gene and trimming were derived from the DNA, and the V and J assignments and clone size from that table. The table has around 280,000 clones, approximately 84% seen once. The source of this sequence is a woman aged 25 to 39 who had recovered from COVID-19. The sequencing input was peripheral blood.

The CDR3 sequence: CASSDPRGTSNQPQHF. CDR3 bases: TGTGCCAGCAGTGACCCAAGGGGCACATCGAATCAGCCCCAGCATTTT. The chain joins TRBV25-1 to TRBJ1-5, with TRBD1 as a possible D gene (5 bases). CDR1 is MGHDK, CDR2 SYGVNS, per germline. Trimming took 3 bases from V and 4 from J, leaving 16 bases between them. There are 16 residues in the CDR3.